The clone carrying this TCR beta chain was observed a single time. Its specificity is unknown. The sample belongs to a study of cytomegalovirus exposure and HLA in healthy donors. Points from the study as a whole: In a later analysis, a missense DCLRE1C variant was linked to TCR beta V- and J-gene trimming.

Vbeta (60) and Jbeta (13) primers were used in the PCR. Sequencing used immunoSEQ multiplex PCR; TCRdb keeps in-frame clones, though not all of them. The sample lists about 160,000 clones, around 80% seen once, with roughly 7.7% in the top ten. CDR3 length: 13 residues. V lost 5 bases, J lost 1 base, and 7 bases lay in between. CDR1 and CDR2 (germline): SGHTA, FQGTGA. What was sequenced was PBMCs. The V call is TRBV7-3, the J call TRBJ2-3, with D unclear. This sequence originates from a woman aged 25 to 39 in good health and CMV-seropositive. As DNA, the CDR3 is TGTGCCAGCAGCCGACACGGCACAGATACGCAGTATTTT. Protein product: CASSRHGTDTQYF.